This T cell receptor beta chain is drawn from a study of T cells in tuberculosis. About the study: PBMC were archived before or within 7 days of starting treatment.

The CDR3 is 15 amino acids. Per germline, CDR1 SGHTA and CDR2 FQGNSA. The V gene lost 4 bases and the J gene lost 2 bases, with 12 bases spanning the gap. As to time point: new active TB diagnosis, blood taken before or within 7 days of starting treatment. Tuberculosis was confirmed by positive sputum smear and/or M. tuberculosis culture. On average around 100,000 T cells per donor were immunosequenced. The protocol was immunoSEQ multiplex PCR, while the TCRdb copy is restricted to in-frame clones and leaves out a portion. The table lists tens of thousands of clones, approximately 90% of them singletons.

The chain combines TRBV7-2 with TRBJ1-5; the D gene is possibly TRBD1 (6 bases). This TCR came from an adult with tuberculosis. Some clones in this sample may be carry-over from other donors' samples. The material sequenced was PBMCs, taken at tuberculosis diagnosis. The chain's CDR3 is CASSSLGQGNQPQHF. Written as DNA, the CDR3 is TGTGCCAGCAGCTCGCTGGGACAAGGCAATCAGCCCCAGCATTTT.